This T cell receptor beta chain was found in a study of shared clonotypes between healthy human individuals. The V gene lost 3 bases and the J gene lost 1 base, with 18 bases spanning the gap. This CDR3 has 17 amino acids. From germline, CDR1 is ENHRY and CDR2 SYGVKD. The assay was immunoSEQ multiplex PCR, and TCRdb's table has in-frame clones only and misses some. The table has about 2.4 million clones, 93% seen once; the top ten hold more than 0.35%. V gene TRBV10-3 combines with J gene TRBJ2-5; no clear D. The receptor comes from a man between 18 and 29 years old in good health. Some clones in this sample may be carry-over from other donors' samples. Sequenced: naive CD4+ T cells from PBMCs. Subset meaning: CD45RA+ positively selected. CDR3 nucleotide sequence: TGTGCCATCAGTGAAACTGGACGGACCGAGAGCCAAGAGACCCAGTACTTC. This gives the protein CAISETGRTESQETQYF.